This passage covers 16 T cell receptor beta chains from one sample sequenced in a study of OX40 agonist ivuxolimab in advanced cancers. TCRdb keeps only in-frame clones here, not all; method: immunoSEQ multiplex PCR. The table records 45,000 or so clones, about nine tenths of them present only once. The input for sequencing was CD4+ or CD8+ T cells sorted from blood, taken in a trial of the OX40 agonist ivuxolimab. These receptors were obtained from an adult with an advanced solid tumor such as melanoma, head and neck, liver or kidney cancer.

The rearrangement links TRBV27 to TRBJ2-2, with 12 bases that match TRBD2. Germline V gene sequence: CDR1 MNHEY, CDR2 SMNVEV (reference sequence). With V trimmed by 7 bases and J by 2 bases, 11 bases remained unmatched. The CDR3 length is 18 residues. The CDR3 DNA reads TGTGCCAGCACCCAAGGACTAGCGGGATGGATTAACACCGGGGAGCTGTTTTTT. Its translation is CASTQGLAGWINTGELFF.

The chain links TRBV5-1 to TRBJ1-2; D is uncertain. V lost 0 bases and J lost 4, with 19 bases in between. The CDR3 has 17 amino acids. From germline, CDR1 is SGHRS and CDR2 YFSETQ. In DNA, the CDR3 is TGCGCCAGCAGCTTGGCCTCGGGCGGTTTTCTGATCTATGGCTACACCTTC. Amino acids: CASSLASGGFLIYGYTF.

CDR3 residues: CASSPSASTSYNEQFF. In DNA form, the CDR3 reads TGCGCCAGCTCGCCGTCAGCGTCCACCTCCTACAATGAGCAGTTCTTC. The chain has TRBV5-1 and TRBJ2-1, with D hard to call. V was trimmed by 7 bases and J by 0 bases, leaving 17 bases between them. The CDR3 is 16 residues long. CDR1 is SGHRS and CDR2 is YFSETQ in the germline V gene.

This clone was counted once. The CDR3 is CAIRGLATYEQYF. The CDR3 DNA is TGTGCCATTCGGGGACTTGCCACCTACGAGCAGTACTTC. This rearrangement joins TRBV10-3 to TRBJ2-7, with a possible D match to TRBD2 (6 bases). Looked up from germline, CDR1 is ENHRY and CDR2 is SYGVKD. This CDR3 contains 13 residues. Trimming left V 9 bases short and J 2 bases short, with 14 bases between.

The chain couples TRBV2 to TRBJ1-1, with TRBD1 identical over 9 bases. Germline lookup yields CDR1 SNHLY and CDR2 FYNNEI. V lost 8 bases, J lost 5 bases, and 9 bases stayed unmatched. The CDR3 extends over 14 amino acids. CDR3 loop: CASGTGQGYTEAFF. The CDR3 DNA reads TGTGCCAGCGGTACGGGACAGGGTTATACTGAAGCTTTCTTT.

The gene calls are TRBV5-6 and TRBJ1-2; 9 nucleotides match TRBD1. The junction had 5 bases not matched to a gene; V was cut back by 0 bases and J by 5 bases. The germline CDR1 and CDR2 sequences are SGHDT and YYEEEE. This CDR3 is built from 15 residues. The CDR3 sequence: CASSLVRTGAYGYTF. The CDR3 DNA is TGTGCCAGCAGCTTGGTAAGGACAGGGGCATATGGCTACACCTTC.

The chain uses TRBV11-2 and TRBJ1-1, with TRBD1 matching over 10 bases. V lost 5 bases to trimming and J lost 0 bases; unmatched junction nucleotides: 6. The CDR3 sequence is 16 residues long. Looked up from germline, CDR1 is SGHAT and CDR2 is FQNNGV. In nucleotides, the CDR3 is TGTGCCAGCAGCCTGGGGACAGGGGCTTTGAACACTGAAGCTTTCTTT. Amino acids: CASSLGTGALNTEAFF.

This clone was seen a few times. The chain is built from TRBV28 and TRBJ2-6; 9 nucleotides agree with TRBD1. This CDR3 comprises 16 residues. CDR1 MDHEN and CDR2 SYDVKM come from the germline V gene. Trimming removed 7 bases from V and 1 base from J; junction bases left unmatched: 5. DNA for the CDR3: TGTGCCAGCACCGAACAGGGGGCTTCTGGGGCCAACGTCCTGACTTTC. This gives the protein CASTEQGASGANVLTF.

V gene TRBV6-5 combines with J gene TRBJ2-7; perhaps TRBD2 as D (6 bases). The CDR3 loop spans 15 amino acids. V was trimmed by 0 bases and J by 6 bases, leaving 15 bases between them. Per the germline V gene, CDR1 is MNHEY and CDR2 is SVGAGI. The CDR3 DNA follows: TGTGCCAGCAGTTACTCGACCGGGAGAGCGGGCGAGCAGTACTTC. Protein: CASSYSTGRAGEQYF.

The table lists this clone with a count of one. The CDR3 here is CASSLEGSSGYF. The CDR3 DNA reads TGTGCCAGCAGCCTGGAGGGGAGCAGTGGGTACTTC. The rearrangement joins TRBV11-2 to TRBJ2-5, with D possibly being TRBD2 (6 bases). The CDR3 length is 12 residues. The germline V gene has CDR1 SGHAT and CDR2 FQNNGV. Trimming pared 5 bases from V and 13 bases from J, leaving 17 bases between. Together with reference TRBV11-2 and TRBJ2-5, the CDR3 gives the full variable domain: EAGVAQSPRYKIIEKRQSVAFWCNPISGHATLYWYQQILGQGPKLLIQFQNNGVVDDSQLPKDRFSAERLKGVDSTLKIQPAKLEDSAVYLCASSLEGSSGYFGPGTRLLVL.

The CDR3 region is CASSATSLPSDTQYF. The CDR3 DNA reads as TGTGCCAGCAGTGCCACTTCTCTCCCTTCAGATACGCAGTATTTT. The chain is built from TRBV6-4 and TRBJ2-3; D unresolved. V dropped 4 bases and J dropped 4 bases, with 15 bases sitting between them. The CDR3 has 15 residues. The germline V gene has CDR1 MRHNA and CDR2 SNTAGT.

The chain has TRBV14 and TRBJ2-1; TRBD2 matches at 9 bases. V shed 4 bases, J shed 0 bases, and the junction held 13 bases outside the gene matches. Germline V gene data show CDR1 as SGHDN and CDR2 as FVKESK. The CDR3 is 19 amino acids. The CDR3 sequence: CASSPWGSGRFPSYNEQFF. The CDR3 region has the DNA TGTGCCAGCAGCCCCTGGGGTAGCGGGAGATTCCCCTCCTACAATGAGCAGTTCTTC.

The chain carries TRBV7-9 and TRBJ2-1, with 8 bases fitting TRBD2. This CDR3 region has 16 residues. Looked up from germline, CDR1 is SEHNR and CDR2 is FQNEAQ (reference sequence). Trimming cost V 3 bases and J 5 bases; bases outside gene matches: 9. Here the CDR3 DNA reads TGTGCCAGCAGCTTTCAAAAGCGGGAGAGGGACAATGAGCAGTTCTTC. It yields the protein CASSFQKRERDNEQFF.

The rearrangement joins TRBV28 to TRBJ1-2; D call uncertain. Per the germline V gene, CDR1 is MDHEN and CDR2 is SYDVKM. Between the trimmed V and J ends, which lost 1 base and 6 bases, there was a span of 18 bases. CDR3 length equals 16 residues. This CDR3 reads CASSLLGIGEQDGYTF. The CDR3 bases are TGTGCCAGCAGTTTATTGGGCATCGGGGAGCAGGATGGCTACACCTTC.

The J gene is TRBJ2-7, the V gene TRBV21-1; the table names TRBD2, a call not compared with the DNA. TRBV21-1 constitutes a pseudogene. This CDR3 spans 14 amino acids. CDR3 in amino acids: CASSASEGRYEQYF. The CDR3, as DNA: TGTGCCAGCAGCGCCTCCGAGGGGAGGTACGAGCAGTACTTC.

This sequence joins TRBV11-2 and TRBJ2-2; D may match TRBD1 or TRBD2 (5 bases each). This CDR3 has 14 amino acids. Looked up from germline, CDR1 is SGHAT and CDR2 is FQNNGV. Trimming left V 0 bases short and J 4 bases short, with 6 bases between. CDR3 protein: CASSLDGGTGELFF. The DNA of the CDR3 is TGTGCCAGCAGCTTAGATGGGGGCACCGGGGAGCTGTTTTTT.